Sequencing of this TCR beta chain was carried out in a study of early T cells in non-severe SARS-CoV-2 infection. This clonotype was picked up a small number of times. Germline V gene data show CDR1 as MDHEN and CDR2 as SYDVKM. The CDR3 runs to 15 residues. With 5 bases clipped from V and 5 bases from J, the junction kept 10 bases outside the gene matches. TCRdb re-derived calls from the 5' RACE reads in MiXCR, one entry per CDR3 protein. The sample contains some 91,000 distinct CDR3 sequences, about 15% of which appear only once. The chain has TRBV28 and TRBJ2-5; 8 positions agree with TRBD2. The receptor was derived from an adult who was a healthcare worker with PCR-confirmed SARS-CoV-2 infection or an uninfected control (not recorded which). The sample was whole blood. The CDR3 here is CASSRSGSGSETQYF. The CDR3 DNA is TGTGCCAGCAGTCGGAGCGGGAGCGGGTCCGAGACCCAGTACTTC.